This TCR beta chain derives from a study of T cells in narcolepsy. About the research overall: Enrolled donors included narcolepsy type 1 or type 2 patients and healthy controls. Study-level findings and limits: Autoreactive clone sequences were missing from some blood memory CD4+ repertoires.

About this clone itself: As yet, its antigen is unknown.

The CDR3 consists of 17 residues. V gave up 5 bases and J gave up 6 bases, with 23 bases separating them. The germline V gene has CDR1 SGHVS and CDR2 FNYEAQ. TCRdb's table, derived via immunoSEQ multiplex PCR, lists solely in-frame clones and lacks some. This sample yields fewer than 35,000 clones, of which around four fifths are seen a single time; about 3% belongs to the top ten. The rearrangement joins TRBV7-6 to TRBJ2-1; D perhaps matches TRBD1 (8 bases). The sample consisted of CD45RA- memory CD4+ T cells from PBMCs. The receptor's source is a human donor with narcolepsy. CDR3 DNA sequence: TGTGCCAGCAGCCTCCTCTACAGGGGGGGAAAGGGCAATGAGCAGTTCTTC. Its protein product is CASSLLYRGGKGNEQFF. Looking up the rest from reference TRBV7-6 and TRBJ2-1 gives the full variable domain: GAGVSQSPRYKVTKRGQDVALRCDPISGHVSLYWYRQALGQGPEFLTYFNYEAQQDKSGLPNDRFSAERPEGSISTLTIQRTEQRDSAMYRCASSLLYRGGKGNEQFFGPGTRLTVL.